One and the same sample provided the 20 T cell receptor beta chains below, sequenced in a study of PD-L1 blockade in urothelial cancer. The table came from immunoSEQ multiplex PCR; TCRdb's copy has only in-frame clones and leaves some out. The sample comprises more than 40,000 clones, more than 75% of which are singletons, and around 14% rests with the top ten. Source: PBMCs, taken around atezolizumab (anti-PD-L1) treatment. The origin of the receptors is a woman aged 55-70 years with urothelial cancer.

This sequence joins TRBV4-3 and TRBJ2-3, with a tentative D call TRBD1 (5 bases). Germline CDR1 is LGHNA and CDR2 is YSLEER. V shed 4 bases and J shed 0 bases, with 11 bases lying between them. CDR3 length: 15 amino acids. The CDR3 DNA sequence: TGCGCCAGCAGCCGACAGCGCCTTAGCACAGATACGCAGTATTTT. Its protein product is CASSRQRLSTDTQYF.

The chain links TRBV27 to TRBJ1-5, with TRBD1 matching 9 bases. The CDR3 covers 18 residues. V lost 5 bases, J lost 2 bases, and 13 bases stayed unmatched. Germline CDR1 reads MNHEY; CDR2 reads SMNVEV (reference sequence). The CDR3 protein is CASSQRGTGRNRNQPQHF. CDR3 sequence (DNA): TGTGCCAGCAGTCAGAGGGGGACAGGGCGGAATCGCAATCAGCCCCAGCATTTT.

V gene TRBV5-6 combines with J gene TRBJ2-5, with 8 bases aligning to TRBD1. Germline-derived CDR1 and CDR2 are SGHDT and YYEEEE. The CDR3 extends over 14 amino acids. V lost 0 bases to trimming and J lost 2 bases; unmatched junction nucleotides: 0. CDR3 sequence reads: CASSLDRGQETQYF. In DNA, the CDR3 is TGTGCCAGCAGCTTGGACAGGGGGCAAGAGACCCAGTACTTC.

The chain couples TRBV9 to TRBJ1-2; possible D gene TRBD1, 6 bases. The CDR3 is 14 amino acids. Germline CDR1 and CDR2: SGDLS and YYNGEE. V was trimmed by 4 bases and J by 2 bases, leaving 12 bases between them. Here the CDR3 DNA reads TGTGCCAGCAGCCCCGGGGGGGCAAACTATGGCTACACCTTC. As protein: CASSPGGANYGYTF.

The chain links TRBV6-1 to TRBJ2-2; tentative D call: TRBD2 (6 bases). This CDR3 comprises 16 residues. V lost 1 base and J 4 bases, leaving 13 bases between the germline ends. Germline V gene data show CDR1 as MNHNS and CDR2 as SASEGT. In nucleotides, the CDR3 is TGTGCCAGCAGTGAAGAGCGGGCAGGGAGCACCGGGGAGCTGTTTTTT. This gives the protein CASSEERAGSTGELFF.

The chain combines TRBV5-1 with TRBJ2-1; TRBD2 agrees at 7 bases. With V trimmed by 4 bases and J by 4 bases, 8 bases remained unmatched. CDR1 is SGHRS and CDR2 is YFSETQ in the germline V gene. The CDR3 is 15 amino acids. CDR3 bases: TGCGCCAGCAGCACCCACAGACTAGCTTACAATGAGCAGTTCTTC. Translated, it gives CASSTHRLAYNEQFF.

This chain uses TRBV18 with TRBJ2-7; 11 bases align to TRBD1. The length of the CDR3 is 15 residues. J lost 4 bases, V lost 3 bases, and 5 bases had no gene match. Germline values: CDR1 KGHSH, CDR2 LQKENI. The CDR3 bases are TGTGCCAGCTCACCTTGGACAGGGGGCCCTTACGAGCAGTACTTC. This encodes CASSPWTGGPYEQYF. Complete variable domain (other parts from reference TRBV18 and TRBJ2-7): NAGVMQNPRHLVRRRGQEARLRCSPMKGHSHVYWYRQLPEEGLKFMVYLQKENIIDESGMPKERFSAEFPKEGPSILRIQQVVRGDSAAYFCASSPWTGGPYEQYFGPGTRLTVT.

This chain links TRBV7-2 with TRBJ2-1; no clear D. The CDR3 has 15 amino acids. Trimming stripped 1 base from V and 4 bases from J, with 11 bases between. Germline V gives CDR1 SGHTA, CDR2 FQGNSA. The CDR3 sequence: CASSLEFTKYNEQFF. The CDR3 nucleotides are TGTGCCAGCAGCTTAGAGTTTACTAAATACAATGAGCAGTTCTTC. The variable domain in full, completed from reference TRBV7-2 and TRBJ2-1, reads GAGVSQSPSNKVTEKGKDVELRCDPISGHTALYWYRQSLGQGLEFLIYFQGNSAPDKSGLPSDRFSAERTGGSVSTLTIQRTQQEDSAVYLCASSLEFTKYNEQFFGPGTRLTVL.

The chain has TRBV7-3 and TRBJ2-5; 7 nucleotides match TRBD1. With 5 bases clipped from V and 1 base from J, the junction kept 4 bases outside the gene matches. The CDR3 spans 14 residues. CDR1 is SGHTA and CDR2 is FQGTGA in the germline V gene. The CDR3 DNA reads TGTGCCAGCAGCCCCGGACAGGCCCAAGAGACCCAGTACTTC. As protein: CASSPGQAQETQYF.

There are a few counts of this clone. This chain uses TRBV27 with TRBJ2-5; D is unclear. Germline CDR1 reads MNHEY; CDR2 reads SMNVEV (reference sequence). Trimming shortened V by 6 bases and J by 4 bases, and 6 bases separated the two germline ends. The CDR3 spans 11 residues. The CDR3 region has the DNA TGTGCCAGCAGCCTCCCAGAGACCCAGTACTTC. Translation: CASSLPETQYF.

CDR3 in DNA: TGTGCCAGCAGCTTAGGAGGGCCCGATACGCAGTATTTT. Translating gives CASSLGGPDTQYF. This chain links TRBV7-6 with TRBJ2-3; D is perhaps TRBD2 (5 bases). Germline CDR1 reads SGHVS; CDR2 reads FNYEAQ. Trimming left V 1 base short and J 6 bases short, with 8 bases between. This CDR3 spans 13 amino acids.

V and J are TRBV10-3 and TRBJ2-1, with 12 bases matching TRBD2. CDR1 ENHRY and CDR2 SYGVKD come from the germline V gene. The CDR3 is 15 amino acids. V lost 6 bases, J lost 4 bases, and 4 bases stayed unmatched. The CDR3 protein is CAISVTSGGYNEQFF. Written as DNA, the CDR3 is TGTGCCATCAGCGTGACTAGCGGGGGTTACAATGAGCAGTTCTTC.

The rearrangement joins TRBV27 to TRBJ1-5, with D maybe TRBD1 (5 bases). V was pared by 8 bases and J by 0 bases, with 11 bases between. This CDR3 comprises 14 residues. CDR1 and CDR2 (germline): MNHEY, SMNVEV (reference sequence). Written as DNA, the CDR3 is TGTGCCAGCCGGAGGGGAGATAGCAATCAGCCCCAGCATTTT. Protein: CASRRGDSNQPQHF.

In nucleotides, the CDR3 is TGTGCCAGCAGCCCGGGGACTAGCGGGGGCACAGATACGCAGTATTTT. Protein: CASSPGTSGGTDTQYF. The chain recombines TRBV7-6 with TRBJ2-3; TRBD2 aligns across 13 bases. The CDR3 length is 16 residues. V was clipped by 5 bases and J by 1 base; unmatched bases: 3. Germline-derived CDR1 and CDR2 are SGHVS and FNYEAQ.

The chain carries TRBV18 and TRBJ2-1; a possible D gene is TRBD2 (6 bases). The V end lost 1 base, the J end lost 7 bases, and 20 bases lay between the germline ends. This CDR3 comprises 17 residues. Germline V gives CDR1 KGHSH, CDR2 LQKENI. The CDR3 sequence is CASSPLPGGTVQNEQFF. CDR3 sequence (DNA): TGTGCCAGCTCACCACTACCTGGCGGGACCGTACAAAATGAGCAGTTCTTC.

CDR3 protein: CASSQSPSGSNTEAFF. CDR3 DNA sequence: TGTGCCAGCAGCCAATCACCGTCGGGATCGAACACTGAAGCTTTCTTT. J is TRBJ1-1 and V is TRBV4-2; D is unclear. Per the germline V gene, CDR1 is LGHNA and CDR2 is YNFKEQ. This CDR3 spans 16 amino acids. Deletions cut 2 bases from V and 1 base from J, with 14 bases between.

J is TRBJ2-1 and V is TRBV7-9, with D perhaps TRBD1 (5 bases). CDR1 SEHNR and CDR2 FQNEAQ come from the germline V gene (reference sequence). This CDR3 has 15 residues. Between the trimmed V and J ends, which lost 3 bases and 4 bases, there was a span of 13 bases. The CDR3 DNA reads as TGTGCCAGCAGCTTTGACAGAGCGTTATACAATGAGCAGTTCTTC. It codes for CASSFDRALYNEQFF.

CDR3: CASRGLNSGANVLTF. CDR3 in DNA: TGTGCCAGCAGGGGACTTAACTCTGGGGCCAACGTCCTGACTTTC. The chain is built from TRBV6-5 and TRBJ2-6; a weak D match, TRBD2 (6 bases). With 6 bases removed from V and 0 bases from J, the gap between germline ends came to 9 bases. Germline values: CDR1 MNHEY, CDR2 SVGAGI. The CDR3 consists of 15 residues.

The chain links TRBV18 to TRBJ2-1, with D maybe TRBD2 (6 bases). The CDR3 contains 17 residues. Germline lookup yields CDR1 KGHSH and CDR2 LQKENI. V lost 8 bases and J lost 5, with 25 bases in between. The CDR3: CASRMSRRDLNNNEQFF. DNA for the CDR3: TGTGCCAGCCGAATGTCCAGGCGGGACCTTAACAACAATGAGCAGTTCTTC.

The chain links TRBV7-2 to TRBJ1-5, with 7 bases identical to TRBD1. The CDR3 has 15 residues. V trimming: 1 base; J trimming: 4 bases; junction bases outside the gene matches: 4. In germline, CDR1 is SGHTA, CDR2 FQGNSA. This chain's CDR3 is CASSLVQGVNQPQHF. CDR3 coding DNA: TGTGCCAGCAGCTTAGTTCAGGGGGTAAATCAGCCCCAGCATTTT.